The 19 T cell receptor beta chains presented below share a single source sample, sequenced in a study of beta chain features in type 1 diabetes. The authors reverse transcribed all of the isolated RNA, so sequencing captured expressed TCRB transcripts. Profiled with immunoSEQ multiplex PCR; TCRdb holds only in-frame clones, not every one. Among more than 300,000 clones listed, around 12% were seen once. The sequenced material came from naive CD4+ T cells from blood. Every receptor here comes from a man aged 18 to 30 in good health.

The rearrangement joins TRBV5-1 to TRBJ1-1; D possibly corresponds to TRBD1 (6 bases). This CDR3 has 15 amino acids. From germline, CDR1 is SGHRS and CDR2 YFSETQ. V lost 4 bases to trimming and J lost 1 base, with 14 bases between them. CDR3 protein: CASSPGGQPNTEAFF. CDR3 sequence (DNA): TGCGCCAGCAGCCCGGGTGGACAGCCGAACACTGAAGCTTTCTTT. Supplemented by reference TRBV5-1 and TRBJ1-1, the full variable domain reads KAGVTQTPRYLIKTRGQQVTLSCSPISGHRSVSWYQQTPGQGLQFLFEYFSETQRNKGNFPGRFSGRQFSNSRSEMNVSTLELGDSALYLCASSPGGQPNTEAFFGQGTRLTVV.

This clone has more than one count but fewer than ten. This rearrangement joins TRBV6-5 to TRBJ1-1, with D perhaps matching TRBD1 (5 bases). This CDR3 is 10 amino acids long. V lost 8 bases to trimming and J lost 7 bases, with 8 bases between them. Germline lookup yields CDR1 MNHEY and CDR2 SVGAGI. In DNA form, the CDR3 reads TGTGCCAGCCGGGGGGTTGAAGCTTTCTTT. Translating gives CASRGVEAFF.

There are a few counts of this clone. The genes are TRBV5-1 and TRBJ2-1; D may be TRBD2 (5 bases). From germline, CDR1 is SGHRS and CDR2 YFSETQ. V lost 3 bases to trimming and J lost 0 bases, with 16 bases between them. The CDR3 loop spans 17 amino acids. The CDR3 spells CASSWGWRVSSYNEQFF. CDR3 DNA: TGCGCCAGCAGCTGGGGTTGGCGGGTGAGCTCCTACAATGAGCAGTTCTTC.

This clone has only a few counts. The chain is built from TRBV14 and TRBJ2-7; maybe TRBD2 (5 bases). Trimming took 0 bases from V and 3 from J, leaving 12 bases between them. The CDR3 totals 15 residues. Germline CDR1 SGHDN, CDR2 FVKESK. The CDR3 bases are TGTGCCAGCAGCCAAGAGGGGAGTCGGGTCTACGAGCAGTACTTC. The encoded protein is CASSQEGSRVYEQYF.

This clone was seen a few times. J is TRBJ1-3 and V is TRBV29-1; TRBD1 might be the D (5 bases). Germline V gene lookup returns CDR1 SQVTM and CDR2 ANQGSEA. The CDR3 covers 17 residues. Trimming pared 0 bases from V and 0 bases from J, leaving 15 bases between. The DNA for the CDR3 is TGCAGCGTTGAAGATCGGCAGGGAACTTACTCTGGAAACACCATATATTTT. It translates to CSVEDRQGTYSGNTIYF. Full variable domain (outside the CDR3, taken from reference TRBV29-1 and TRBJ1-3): SAVISQKPSRDICQRGTSLTIQCQVDSQVTMMFWYRQQPGQSLTLIATANQGSEATYESGFVIDKFPISRPNLTFSTLTVSNMSPEDSSIYLCSVEDRQGTYSGNTIYFGEGSWLTVV.

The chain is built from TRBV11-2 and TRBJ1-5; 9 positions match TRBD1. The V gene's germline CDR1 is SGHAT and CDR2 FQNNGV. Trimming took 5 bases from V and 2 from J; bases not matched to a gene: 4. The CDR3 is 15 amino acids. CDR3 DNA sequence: TGTGCCAGCAGCCGGACAGGGGAAGGCAATCAGCCCCAGCATTTT. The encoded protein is CASSRTGEGNQPQHF.

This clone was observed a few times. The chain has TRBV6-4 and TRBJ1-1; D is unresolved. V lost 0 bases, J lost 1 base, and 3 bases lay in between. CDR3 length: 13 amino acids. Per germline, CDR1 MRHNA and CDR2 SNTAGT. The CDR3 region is CASSDSGNTEAFF. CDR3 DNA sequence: TGTGCCAGCAGTGACTCCGGGAACACTGAAGCTTTCTTT.

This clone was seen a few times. The CDR3 reads CASSLGQGAPKQYF. The CDR3 DNA reads as TGTGCCAGCAGCTTGGGACAGGGGGCGCCTAAGCAGTACTTC. This chain connects TRBV5-4 to TRBJ2-7, with 10 positions matching TRBD1. V dropped 0 bases and J dropped 8; count of bases not matched to a gene: 5. CDR3 length equals 14 residues. Germline CDR1 reads SGHNT; CDR2 reads YYREEE (reference sequence).

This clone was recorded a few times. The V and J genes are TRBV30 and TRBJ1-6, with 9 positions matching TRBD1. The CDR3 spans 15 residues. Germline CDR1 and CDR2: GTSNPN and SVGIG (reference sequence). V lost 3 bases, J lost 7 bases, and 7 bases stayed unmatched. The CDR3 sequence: CAWRYRTGDNSPLHF. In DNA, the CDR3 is TGTGCCTGGAGGTACCGGACAGGGGACAATTCACCCCTCCACTTT.

The CDR3 DNA is TGTGCCAGCAGCCCAACAAGCGGGAGGATCCGCTACGAGCAGTACTTC. Protein sequence: CASSPTSGRIRYEQYF. The chain recombines TRBV5-6 with TRBJ2-7; 9 nucleotides line up with TRBD2. The ends lost 4 bases at V and 3 bases at J; junction bases unmatched: 11. The CDR3 runs 16 residues. CDR1 is SGHDT and CDR2 is YYEEEE in the germline V gene.

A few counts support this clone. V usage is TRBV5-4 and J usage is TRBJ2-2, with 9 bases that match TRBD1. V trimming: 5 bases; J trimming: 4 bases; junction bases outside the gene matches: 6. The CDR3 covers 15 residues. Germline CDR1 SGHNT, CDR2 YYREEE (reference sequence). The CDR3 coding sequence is TGTGCCAGCAGTATAAGGACAGGGGTCACCGGGGAGCTGTTTTTT. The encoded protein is CASSIRTGVTGELFF. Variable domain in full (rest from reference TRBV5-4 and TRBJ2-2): ETGVTQSPTHLIKTRGQQVTLRCSSQSGHNTVSWYQQALGQGPQFIFQYYREEENGRGNFPPRFSGLQFPNYSSELNVNALELDDSALYLCASSIRTGVTGELFFGEGSRLTVL.

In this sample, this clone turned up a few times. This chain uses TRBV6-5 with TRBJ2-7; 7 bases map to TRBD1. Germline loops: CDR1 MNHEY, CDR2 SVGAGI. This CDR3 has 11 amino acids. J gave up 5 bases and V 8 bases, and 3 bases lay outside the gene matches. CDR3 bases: TGTGCCAGCCGCCAGGGGGACGAGCAGTACTTC. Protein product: CASRQGDEQYF.

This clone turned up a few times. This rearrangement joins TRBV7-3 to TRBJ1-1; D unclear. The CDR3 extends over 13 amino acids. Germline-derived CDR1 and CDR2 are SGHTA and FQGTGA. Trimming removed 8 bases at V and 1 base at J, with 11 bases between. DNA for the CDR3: TGTGCCAGCGCCTGGAGGGCGAACACTGAAGCTTTCTTT. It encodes CASAWRANTEAFF.

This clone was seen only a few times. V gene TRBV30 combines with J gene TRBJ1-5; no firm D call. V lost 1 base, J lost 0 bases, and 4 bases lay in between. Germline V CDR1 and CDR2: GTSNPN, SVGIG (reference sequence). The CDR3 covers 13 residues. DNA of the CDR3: TGTGCCTGGAGTGCTTATAGCAATCAGCCCCAGCATTTT. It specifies CAWSAYSNQPQHF.

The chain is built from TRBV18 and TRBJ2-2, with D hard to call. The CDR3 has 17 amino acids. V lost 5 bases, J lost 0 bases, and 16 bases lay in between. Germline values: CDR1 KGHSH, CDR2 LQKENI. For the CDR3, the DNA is TGTGCCAGCTCATTCCCACGATACGGAGCGAACACCGGGGAGCTGTTTTTT. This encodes CASSFPRYGANTGELFF.

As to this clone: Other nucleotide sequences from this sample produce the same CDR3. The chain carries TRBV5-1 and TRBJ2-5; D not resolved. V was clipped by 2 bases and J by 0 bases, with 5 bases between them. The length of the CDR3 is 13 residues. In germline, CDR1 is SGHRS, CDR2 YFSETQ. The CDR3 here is CASSLAYQETQYF. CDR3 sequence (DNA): TGCGCCAGCAGCTTAGCGTACCAAGAGACCCAGTACTTC.

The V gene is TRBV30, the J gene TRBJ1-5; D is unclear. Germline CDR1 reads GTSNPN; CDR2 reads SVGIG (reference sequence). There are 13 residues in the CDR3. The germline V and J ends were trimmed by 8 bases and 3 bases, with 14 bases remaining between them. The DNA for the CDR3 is TGTGCCGTGGAGGGCAGTTACAATCAGCCCCAGCATTTT. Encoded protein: CAVEGSYNQPQHF.

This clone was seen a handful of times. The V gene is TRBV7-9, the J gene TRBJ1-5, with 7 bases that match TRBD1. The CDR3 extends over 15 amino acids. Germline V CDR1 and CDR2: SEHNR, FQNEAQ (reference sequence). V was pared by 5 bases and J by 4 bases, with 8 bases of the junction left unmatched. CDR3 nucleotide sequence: TGTGCCAGCAGCCCCGGGACAGTATTAAATCAGCCCCAGCATTTT. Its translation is CASSPGTVLNQPQHF. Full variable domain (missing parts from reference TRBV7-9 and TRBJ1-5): DTGVSQNPRHKITKRGQNVTFRCDPISEHNRLYWYRQTLGQGPEFLTYFQNEAQLEKSRLLSDRFSAERPKGSFSTLEIQRTEQGDSAMYLCASSPGTVLNQPQHFGDGTRLSIL.

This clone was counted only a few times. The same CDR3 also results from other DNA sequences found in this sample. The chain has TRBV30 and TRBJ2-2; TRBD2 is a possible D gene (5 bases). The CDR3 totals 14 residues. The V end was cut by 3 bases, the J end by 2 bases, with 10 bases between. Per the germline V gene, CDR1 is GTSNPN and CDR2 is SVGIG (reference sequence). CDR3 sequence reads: CAWRLAANTGELFF. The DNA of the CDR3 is TGTGCCTGGAGGCTAGCAGCAAACACCGGGGAGCTGTTTTTT.